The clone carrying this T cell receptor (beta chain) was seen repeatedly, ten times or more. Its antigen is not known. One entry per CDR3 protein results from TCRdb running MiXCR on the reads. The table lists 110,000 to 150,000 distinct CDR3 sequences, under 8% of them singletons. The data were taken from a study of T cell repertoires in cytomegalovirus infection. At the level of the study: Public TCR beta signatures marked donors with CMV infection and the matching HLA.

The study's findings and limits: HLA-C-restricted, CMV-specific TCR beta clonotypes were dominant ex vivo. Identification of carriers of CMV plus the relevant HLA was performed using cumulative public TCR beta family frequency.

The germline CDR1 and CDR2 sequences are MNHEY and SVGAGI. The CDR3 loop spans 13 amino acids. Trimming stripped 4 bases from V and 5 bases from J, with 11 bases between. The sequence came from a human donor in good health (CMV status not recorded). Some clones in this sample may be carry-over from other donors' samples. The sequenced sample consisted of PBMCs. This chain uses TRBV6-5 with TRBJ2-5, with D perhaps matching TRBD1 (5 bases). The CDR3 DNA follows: TGTGCCAGCAGTTGGACACTCGGGGAGACCCAGTACTTC. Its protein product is CASSWTLGETQYF.